The 23 T cell receptor beta chains in this list originate from one sample, sequenced in a study of T-cell memory formation after mild COVID-19. TCRdb used MiXCR to reprocess the 5' RACE reads, holding one entry per CDR3 protein. This table holds roughly 410,000 distinct CDR3 sequences, approximately 24% found once. Source material: PBMCs or a T cell subset sorted from them (not recorded which). These receptors all stem from an adult woman who had mild COVID-19 (a few samples of this study predate the infection). Cell type and time point are not known.

The V call is TRBV19, the J call TRBJ2-1, with 12 bases identical to TRBD2. This CDR3 is 17 amino acids long. Germline V gene data show CDR1 as LNHDA and CDR2 as SQIVND (reference sequence). V lost 7 bases to trimming and J lost 1 base; unmatched junction nucleotides: 8. The DNA for the CDR3 is TGTGCCAGTAAAGCGGGACTAGCGGGCGTGTCCTACAATGAGCAGTTCTTC. Translating it yields CASKAGLAGVSYNEQFF.

The V and J genes are TRBV7-9 and TRBJ2-7; 8 bases align to TRBD1. Germline V lookup: CDR1 SEHNR, CDR2 FQNEAQ (reference sequence). CDR3 length equals 15 residues. V was pared by 2 bases and J by 3 bases, with 6 bases of the junction left unmatched. The CDR3 loop reads CASSLTTGEVYEQYF. DNA of the CDR3: TGTGCCAGCAGCTTAACGACAGGGGAGGTCTACGAGCAGTACTTC.

This clonotype was found a few times. The chain recombines TRBV6-2 or TRBV6-3 with TRBJ1-1; D unresolved. V was trimmed by 4 bases and J by 5 bases, leaving 5 bases between them. The CDR3 runs to 11 residues. The germline CDR1 and CDR2 sequences are MNHEY and SVGEGT. This CDR3 reads CASSFLTEAFF. The CDR3 nucleotides read TGTGCCAGCAGTTTCCTAACTGAAGCTTTCTTT.

This clonotype has just a few counts. The chain employs TRBV7-8 and TRBJ1-4, with D perhaps matching TRBD1 (5 bases). The CDR3 consists of 14 residues. Germline V gives CDR1 SGHVS, CDR2 FQNEAQ. V was cut by 1 base and J by 8 bases, with 11 bases left in between. CDR3 loop: CASSLGRRAEKLFF. In nucleotides, the CDR3 is TGTGCCAGCAGCTTAGGGCGCAGGGCGGAAAAACTGTTTTTT.

The gene calls are TRBV15 and TRBJ1-5; D unresolved. CDR1 and CDR2 from the germline V gene are LNHNV and YYDKDF (reference sequence). The CDR3 sequence is 14 residues long. V was trimmed by 1 base and J by 7 bases, leaving 11 bases between them. CDR3 region: CATSRVGPRQPQHF. The CDR3, as DNA: TGTGCCACCAGCAGAGTAGGACCACGGCAGCCCCAGCATTTT.

As concerns this clonotype: Mismatch with germline at one junction end may stem from a read error. The DNA for the CDR3 is TGTGCCAGGAGTTCTGCCCCTAGGGGGGGCGAGCAGTACTTC. As protein: CARSSAPRGGEQYF. The V call is TRBV12-3 or TRBV12-4, the J call TRBJ2-7, with D perhaps matching TRBD2 (7 bases). The CDR3 totals 14 residues.

A few counts support this clonotype. The V gene is TRBV11-2, the J gene TRBJ2-1; tentatively, D is TRBD1 (6 bases). The CDR3 extends over 14 amino acids. In germline, CDR1 is SGHAT, CDR2 FQNNGV. The V end lost 5 bases, the J end lost 4 bases, and 12 bases lay between the germline ends. This CDR3 reads CASSPRGQYNEQFF. The CDR3, as DNA: TGTGCCAGCAGCCCCCGGGGACAATACAATGAGCAGTTCTTC.

Ten or more counts support this clonotype. The CDR3 spells CASSPGVGGYTF. CDR3 DNA sequence: TGTGCCAGCAGTCCCGGGGTGGGCGGCTACACCTTC. The chain combines TRBV12-3 or TRBV12-4 with TRBJ1-2; D gene unclear. CDR3 length equals 12 residues. The germline V and J ends were trimmed by 5 bases and 8 bases, with 12 bases remaining between them.

The genes are TRBV10-3 and TRBJ2-1; possibly TRBD1 for D (5 bases). Germline V gives CDR1 ENHRY, CDR2 SYGVKD. CDR3 length equals 18 residues. V dropped 2 bases and J dropped 0 bases, with 17 bases sitting between them. CDR3 amino acids: CAISEATYRSSSYNEQFF. The DNA for the CDR3 is TGTGCCATCAGTGAGGCCACTTACAGGTCGAGCTCCTACAATGAGCAGTTCTTC.

V usage is TRBV7-6 and J usage is TRBJ1-5; TRBD1 agrees at 8 bases. Germline lookup yields CDR1 SGHVS and CDR2 FNYEAQ. CDR3 length: 16 amino acids. J was trimmed by 5 bases and V by 5 bases; bases with no gene match: 11. CDR3 sequence: CASSPWPRGRDQPQHF. The CDR3 DNA reads TGTGCCAGCAGCCCGTGGCCCAGGGGGCGAGATCAGCCCCAGCATTTT. The whole variable domain, filled in from reference TRBV7-6 and TRBJ1-5, reads GAGVSQSPRYKVTKRGQDVALRCDPISGHVSLYWYRQALGQGPEFLTYFNYEAQQDKSGLPNDRFSAERPEGSISTLTIQRTEQRDSAMYRCASSPWPRGRDQPQHFGDGTRLSIL.

This clonotype was detected only a few times. This sequence joins TRBV7-2 and TRBJ2-7; 8 nucleotides match TRBD1. CDR3 length: 14 amino acids. In germline, CDR1 is SGHTA, CDR2 FQGNSA. The V gene end was trimmed by 7 bases and the J gene end by 2 bases; junction bases not matched to a gene: 7. CDR3 DNA sequence: TGTGCCAGCACCCGGGACAGGTCCACCTACGAGCAGTACTTC. Residues: CASTRDRSTYEQYF.

This clonotype was counted a few times. In DNA, the CDR3 is TGTGCCAGCAGCCCCCTCCGTTGGGACACTGAAGCTTTCTTT. Protein sequence: CASSPLRWDTEAFF. The chain recombines TRBV7-9 with TRBJ1-1; D is unclear. V shed 5 bases and J shed 3 bases, with 13 bases lying between them. CDR3 length: 14 residues. CDR1 SEHNR and CDR2 FQNEAQ come from the germline V gene (reference sequence).

This clonotype was found a few times. The chain has TRBV29-1 and TRBJ1-2, with D perhaps matching TRBD1 (5 bases). V lost 0 bases and J 4 bases, leaving 12 bases between the germline ends. CDR3 size: 14 residues. CDR1 and CDR2 from the germline V gene are SQVTM and ANQGSEA. The CDR3 bases are TGCAGCGTTGAAGACTCCGGGACTACCTATGGCTACACCTTC. Encoded protein: CSVEDSGTTYGYTF. Variable domain in full (rest from reference TRBV29-1 and TRBJ1-2): SAVISQKPSRDICQRGTSLTIQCQVDSQVTMMFWYRQQPGQSLTLIATANQGSEATYESGFVIDKFPISRPNLTFSTLTVSNMSPEDSSIYLCSVEDSGTTYGYTFGSGTRLTVV.

This clonotype was found a few times. V gene TRBV6-5 combines with J gene TRBJ2-2; 10 bases agree with TRBD2. This CDR3 is built from 16 residues. V shed 11 bases, J shed 1 base, and the junction held 10 bases outside the gene matches. Germline lookup yields CDR1 MNHEY and CDR2 SVGAGI. CDR3 coding DNA: TGTGCCTCCGGGGCTAGCGGGGGCCTGAACACCGGGGAGCTGTTTTTT. As protein: CASGASGGLNTGELFF.

Written as DNA, the CDR3 is TGTGCCATCAGTGAGGTGGTAGCTAGCTATGAGCAGTTCTTC. This codes for CAISEVVASYEQFF. This rearrangement joins TRBV10-3 to TRBJ2-1, with a tentative D call TRBD2 (5 bases). V lost 2 bases and J 8 bases, leaving 13 bases between the germline ends. Germline values: CDR1 ENHRY, CDR2 SYGVKD. The CDR3 runs 14 residues.

This chain uses TRBV9 with TRBJ2-7, with 15 bases lining up with TRBD2. The CDR3 covers 18 residues. The germline V gene has CDR1 SGDLS and CDR2 YYNGEE. Trimming took 4 bases from V and 3 from J; bases not matched to a gene: 11. The CDR3 protein is CASSPTGTSGRRGYEQYF. For the CDR3, the DNA is TGTGCCAGCAGCCCAACCGGGACTAGCGGGAGGAGAGGCTACGAGCAGTACTTC.

This chain connects TRBV29-1 to TRBJ2-1, with 7 bases identical to TRBD1. Germline V lookup: CDR1 SQVTM, CDR2 ANQGSEA. The CDR3 covers 15 residues. V shed 3 bases and J 0 bases; nucleotides not matched to a gene: 5. CDR3 bases: TGCAGCGTTGACGAGACAGGGCTCTCCTACAATGAGCAGTTCTTC. This gives the protein CSVDETGLSYNEQFF.

This rearrangement joins TRBV24-1 to TRBJ2-1; 9 bases agree with TRBD2. Trimming removed 5 bases from V and 10 bases from J; junction bases left unmatched: 20. From germline, CDR1 is KGHDR and CDR2 SFDVKD. The CDR3 is made up of 18 amino acids. CDR3 residues: CATSAAGQSGRNLGEQFF. The CDR3 nucleotides are TGTGCCACCAGTGCCGCGGGGCAAAGCGGGAGGAATCTAGGCGAGCAGTTCTTC.

This clonotype was seen a few times. J is TRBJ2-7 and V is TRBV20-1; maybe TRBD1 (5 bases). V dropped 0 bases and J dropped 5 bases, with 14 bases sitting between them. In germline, CDR1 is DFQATT, CDR2 SNEGSKA (reference sequence). The CDR3 runs 14 residues. CDR3 bases: TGCAGTGCTAGAGAGGGGCCTGCATTCCACGAGCAGTACTTC. Protein sequence: CSAREGPAFHEQYF.

This clonotype was counted a few times. The chain joins TRBV7-2 to TRBJ1-3; D not resolved. Trimming took 5 bases from V and 4 from J, leaving 12 bases between them. The CDR3 is made up of 14 amino acids. CDR1 is SGHTA and CDR2 is FQGNSA in the germline V gene. CDR3 nucleotides: TGTGCCAGCAGCCCCCCCCAAGCGGGAAACACCATATATTTT. This codes for CASSPPQAGNTIYF.

This clonotype was recorded a few times. The genes are TRBV6-6 and TRBJ2-7, with D possibly matching TRBD2 (6 bases). V lost 6 bases, J lost 2 bases, and 17 bases lay in between. Germline values: CDR1 MNHNY, CDR2 SVGAGI (reference sequence). There are 15 residues in the CDR3. CDR3 sequence reads: CASRRDSSKTYEQYF. CDR3 DNA sequence: TGTGCCAGCAGAAGGGACTCCTCCAAGACCTACGAGCAGTACTTC.

This clonotype has more than one count but fewer than ten. The chain combines TRBV6-2 or TRBV6-3 with TRBJ2-4, with a tentative D call TRBD1 (6 bases). Germline V gene lookup returns CDR1 MNHEY and CDR2 SVGEGT. This CDR3 has 13 residues. V lost 5 bases, J lost 8 bases, and 13 bases lay in between. This CDR3 is CASSGRGGDIQYF. DNA for the CDR3: TGTGCCAGCAGTGGGAGAGGGGGTGACATTCAGTACTTC.

This clonotype was observed a single time. The chain links TRBV19 to TRBJ2-7, with D uncertain. The V gene lost 3 bases and the J gene lost 5 bases, with 14 bases spanning the gap. This CDR3 has 14 residues. CDR1 and CDR2 from the germline V gene are LNHDA and SQIVND (reference sequence). CDR3 in amino acids: CASSITFGRHEQYF. The CDR3 DNA reads TGTGCCAGTAGTATCACCTTTGGGCGCCACGAGCAGTACTTC.